The 20 T cell receptor beta chains given below trace back to one sample, sequenced in a study of shared clonotypes between healthy human individuals (TCRdb year 2020). Library method: the immunoSEQ multiplex PCR assay. What TCRdb holds here is the immuneACCESS table cut down to in-frame rearrangements. Part of the clones is not present; checked against another copy, under half of the missing clones reflect an unresolved V gene, and the others are unexplained. This sample lists about 1.1 million clones; roughly 77% were detected once. The ten largest account for 0.85% to 1% of the sample. The sample comprised memory CD4+ T cells from PBMCs. The sample's cell subset or site label is to be understood as: CD45RA-negative fraction. Receptors originate from a man aged 18 to 30 in good health. Some clones in this sample may be carry-over from other donors' samples.

The chain couples TRBV11-2 to TRBJ2-1; 12 bases agree with TRBD2. CDR3 length equals 16 residues. The V segment lost 1 base and the J segment 6 bases; nucleotides outside the gene matches: 4. The germline CDR1 and CDR2 sequences are SGHAT and FQNNGV. DNA of the CDR3: TGTGCCAGCAGCTTAGGGACTAGCGGGATCCTCAATGAGCAGTTCTTC. Amino acids: CASSLGTSGILNEQFF.

The rearrangement joins TRBV5-1 to TRBJ2-1; D is perhaps TRBD2 (5 bases). This CDR3 region has 14 residues. Deletions cut 0 bases from V and 3 bases from J, with 7 bases between. Germline assignment: CDR1 SGHRS and CDR2 YFSETQ. The CDR3 reads CASSLDRGYNEQFF. The CDR3 DNA reads as TGCGCCAGCAGCTTGGATCGGGGCTACAATGAGCAGTTCTTC.

This CDR3 reads CAWSRDPWSEQYF. The CDR3 nucleotides are TGTGCCTGGTCGAGGGATCCCTGGTCCGAGCAGTACTTC. V gene TRBV30 combines with J gene TRBJ2-7, with D maybe TRBD2 (5 bases). Looked up from germline, CDR1 is GTSNPN and CDR2 is SVGIG (reference sequence). The CDR3 loop spans 13 amino acids. Trimming took 5 bases from V and 6 from J, leaving 17 bases between them.

This clone was seen once. The rearrangement links TRBV25-1 to TRBJ2-1; D call uncertain. Germline values: CDR1 MGHDK, CDR2 SYGVNS. This CDR3 region has 14 residues. V shed 6 bases and J shed 6 bases, with 15 bases lying between them. The CDR3 reads CASRSEPLLNEQFF. The DNA of the CDR3 is TGTGCCAGCAGGTCGGAACCTTTACTCAATGAGCAGTTCTTC.

The CDR3 DNA reads TGTGCCAGCAGGCACCCGACAGGGAAAAGCACAGATACGCAGTATTTT. Translated: CASRHPTGKSTDTQYF. The chain is built from TRBV2 and TRBJ2-3, with 7 bases aligning to TRBD1. CDR3 length equals 16 residues. Germline CDR1 reads SNHLY; CDR2 reads FYNNEI. The trim removed 6 bases at V and 0 bases at J, leaving 9 bases unmatched. Variable domain in full (rest from reference TRBV2 and TRBJ2-3): EPEVTQTPSHQVTQMGQEVILRCVPISNHLYFYWYRQILGQKVEFLVSFYNNEISEKSEIFDDQFSVERPDGSNFTLKIRSTKLEDSAMYFCASRHPTGKSTDTQYFGPGTRLTVL.

The chain uses TRBV6-6 and TRBJ2-2, with TRBD1 matching over 7 bases. The CDR3 covers 13 residues. CDR1 MNHNY and CDR2 SVGAGI come from the germline V gene (reference sequence). Losses at the gene ends were 6 bases for V and 3 bases for J; bases not matched to a gene: 1. The CDR3 nucleotides read TGTGCCAGCAGAACAGGGGACACCGGGGAGCTGTTTTTT. It codes for CASRTGDTGELFF.

V is TRBV20-1 and J is TRBJ1-2, with unresolved D. This CDR3 region has 9 residues. CDR1 and CDR2 (germline): DFQATT, SNEGSKA (reference sequence). V lost 4 bases, J lost 8 bases, and 5 bases lay in between. The CDR3 region is CSAMGGYTF. The CDR3 nucleotides read TGCAGTGCTATGGGGGGCTACACCTTC.

About this clone: At the DNA level, this CDR3 is encoded by other sequences in the same sample as well. The rearrangement links TRBV2 to TRBJ1-1; D is uncertain. The CDR3 has 13 residues. Trimming removed 4 bases at V and 1 base at J, with 7 bases between. CDR1 and CDR2 from the germline V gene are SNHLY and FYNNEI. Written as DNA, the CDR3 is TGTGCCAGCAGTGGTCGACAGAACACTGAAGCTTTCTTT. Translation gives CASSGRQNTEAFF.

This rearrangement joins TRBV6-4 to TRBJ2-3; D may be TRBD1 (6 bases). CDR3 size: 15 residues. The germline V gene encodes CDR1 MRHNA and CDR2 SNTAGT. Trimming cost V 6 bases and J 0 bases, with 13 bases left between them. As DNA, the CDR3 is TGTGCCAGCAGGGCAGACAGGCTTAGCACAGATACGCAGTATTTT. The encoded protein is CASRADRLSTDTQYF.

For the CDR3, the DNA is TGTGCCTGGAGTGTACAAGGGGGAGAGGCTGGGGGCACTGAAGCTTTCTTT. Translating it yields CAWSVQGGEAGGTEAFF. The chain employs TRBV30 and TRBJ1-1, with D possibly matching TRBD1 (6 bases). Germline CDR1 GTSNPN, CDR2 SVGIG (reference sequence). With 0 bases removed from V and 4 bases from J, the gap between germline ends came to 21 bases. The CDR3 consists of 17 residues. The full variable domain, rest sourced from reference TRBV30 and TRBJ1-1, is SQTIHQWPATLVQPVGSPLSLECTVEGTSNPNLYWYRQAAGRGLQLLFYSVGIGQISSEVPQNLSASRPQDRQFILSSKKLLLSDSGFYLCAWSVQGGEAGGTEAFFGQGTRLTVV.

V gene TRBV5-4 combines with J gene TRBJ2-3, with 10 bases lining up with TRBD1. The CDR3 runs 16 residues. V was clipped by 2 bases and J by 4 bases; unmatched bases: 7. Germline CDR1 and CDR2: SGHNT and YYREEE (reference sequence). The CDR3 nucleotides are TGTGCCAGCAGCTTACGGACAGGGGGTCGCTCAGATACGCAGTATTTT. Translated: CASSLRTGGRSDTQYF.

The chain uses TRBV29-1 and TRBJ1-5; the match to TRBD1 covers 11 bases. The V gene's germline CDR1 is SQVTM and CDR2 ANQGSEA. The CDR3 is 15 amino acids. V lost 6 bases to trimming and J lost 5 bases; unmatched junction nucleotides: 9. The CDR3 sequence: CSVCEGTGGYQPQHF. CDR3 sequence (DNA): TGCAGCGTCTGTGAAGGGACAGGGGGTTATCAGCCCCAGCATTTT.

The CDR3 sequence is CASSTHLDRGRGYTF. The CDR3 nucleotides are TGTGCCAGTAGTACCCACCTAGACAGGGGACGTGGCTACACCTTC. This chain joins TRBV19 and TRBJ1-2; 8 bases match TRBD1. CDR1 is LNHDA, CDR2 SQIVND, per germline (reference sequence). This CDR3 region has 15 residues. The V gene end was trimmed by 4 bases and the J gene end by 7 bases; junction bases not matched to a gene: 11.

This chain joins TRBV2 and TRBJ1-5; no clear D. The germline CDR1 and CDR2 sequences are SNHLY and FYNNEI. The CDR3 totals 16 residues. Trimming removed 5 bases at V and 0 bases at J, with 14 bases between. The CDR3 nucleotides read TGTGCCAGCAGTACCCTTACACGGAATAGCAATCAGCCCCAGCATTTT. It is translated as CASSTLTRNSNQPQHF.

Notes on this clone: The same CDR3 also results from other DNA sequences found in this sample. The V call is TRBV5-1, the J call TRBJ2-7, with 8 bases identical to TRBD1. CDR1 and CDR2 (germline): SGHRS, YFSETQ. V was clipped by 3 bases and J by 1 base; unmatched bases: 3. The CDR3 has 14 amino acids. The CDR3 DNA reads as TGCGCCAGCAGCTCACAGGGGGGATCCTACGAGCAGTACTTC. Translated, it gives CASSSQGGSYEQYF.

The chain recombines TRBV6-6 with TRBJ1-2, with 10 bases that match TRBD1. The V segment lost 7 bases and the J segment 1 base; nucleotides outside the gene matches: 9. CDR1 and CDR2 from the germline V gene are MNHNY and SVGAGI (reference sequence). CDR3 length: 16 residues. The CDR3 DNA follows: TGTGCCAGCACCCGCGGGGGGGACAGGGGTAACTATGGCTACACCTTC. Translated, it gives CASTRGGDRGNYGYTF.

This clone was recorded a few times. The J gene is TRBJ1-1, the V gene TRBV6-6, with D unresolved. V lost 7 bases to trimming and J lost 1 base, with 4 bases between them. The CDR3 runs 11 residues. The germline V gene encodes CDR1 MNHNY and CDR2 SVGAGI (reference sequence). Written as DNA, the CDR3 is TGTGCCAGCACCAAGAACACTGAAGCTTTCTTT. Amino acid sequence: CASTKNTEAFF.

The V and J genes are TRBV25-1 and TRBJ2-6; D may be TRBD1 (7 bases). CDR3 length equals 15 residues. Germline values: CDR1 MGHDK, CDR2 SYGVNS. With 1 base removed from V and 11 bases from J, the gap between germline ends came to 15 bases. In DNA form, the CDR3 reads TGTGCCAGCAGTGAATTCCAAGACAGGGAGGACGTCCTGACTTTC. Translating it yields CASSEFQDREDVLTF.

The V and J genes are TRBV5-1 and TRBJ2-5, with 9 bases identical to TRBD2. From germline, CDR1 is SGHRS and CDR2 YFSETQ. After removal of 3 bases from V and 5 bases from J, the junction contained 5 bases not matched to a gene. The CDR3 runs to 14 residues. CDR3 sequence reads: CASSSLAGAETQYF. The CDR3 coding sequence is TGCGCCAGCAGCTCCTTAGCGGGAGCGGAGACCCAGTACTTC.

The chain employs TRBV4-1 and TRBJ2-7, with 7 nucleotides matching TRBD1. Losses at the gene ends were 1 base for V and 0 bases for J; bases not matched to a gene: 3. The CDR3 length is 15 residues. Germline V lookup: CDR1 MGHRA, CDR2 YSYEKL. CDR3 loop: CASSQGHRGSYEQYF. The CDR3 DNA reads TGCGCCAGCAGCCAAGGTCACAGGGGCTCCTACGAGCAGTACTTC.